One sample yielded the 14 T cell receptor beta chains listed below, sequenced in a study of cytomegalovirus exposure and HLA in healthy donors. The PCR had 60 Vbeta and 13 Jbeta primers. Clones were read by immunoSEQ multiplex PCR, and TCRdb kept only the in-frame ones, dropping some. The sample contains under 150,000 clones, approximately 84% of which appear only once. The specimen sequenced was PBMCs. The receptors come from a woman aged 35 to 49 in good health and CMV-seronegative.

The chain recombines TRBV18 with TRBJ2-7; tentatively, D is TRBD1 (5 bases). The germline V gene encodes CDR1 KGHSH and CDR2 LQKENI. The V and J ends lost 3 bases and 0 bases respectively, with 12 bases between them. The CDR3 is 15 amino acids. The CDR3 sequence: CASSPSRQSSYEQYF. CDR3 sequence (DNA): TGTGCCAGCTCACCTTCACGACAGAGCTCCTACGAGCAGTACTTC.

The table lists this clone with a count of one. The CDR3 coding sequence is TGTGCCAGTAGTATAGACTCCGGTGAAAAACTGTTTTTT. It encodes CASSIDSGEKLFF. The V gene is TRBV19, the J gene TRBJ1-4; D gene unclear. CDR3 length: 13 residues. Germline values: CDR1 LNHDA, CDR2 SQIVND (reference sequence). V was clipped by 0 bases and J by 7 bases, with 6 bases between them. Variable domain in full (rest from reference TRBV19 and TRBJ1-4): DGGITQSPKYLFRKEGQNVTLSCEQNLNHDAMYWYRQDPGQGLRLIYYSQIVNDFQKGDIAEGYSVSREKKESFPLTVTSAQKNPTAFYLCASSIDSGEKLFFGSGTQLSVL.

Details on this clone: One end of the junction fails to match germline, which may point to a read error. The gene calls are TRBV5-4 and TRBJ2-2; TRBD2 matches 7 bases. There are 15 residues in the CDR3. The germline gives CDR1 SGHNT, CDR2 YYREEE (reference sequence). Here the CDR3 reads CASSLASGNTGELFF. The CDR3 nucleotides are TGTGCCAGCAGTTTGGCTAGCGGAAACACCGGGGAGCTGTTTTTT.

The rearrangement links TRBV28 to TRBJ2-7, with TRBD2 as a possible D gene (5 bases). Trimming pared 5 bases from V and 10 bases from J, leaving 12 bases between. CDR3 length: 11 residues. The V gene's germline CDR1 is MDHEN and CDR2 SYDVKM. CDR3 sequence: CASSAPGSQYF. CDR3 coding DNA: TGTGCCAGCAGTGCCCCGGGGTCCCAGTACTTC.

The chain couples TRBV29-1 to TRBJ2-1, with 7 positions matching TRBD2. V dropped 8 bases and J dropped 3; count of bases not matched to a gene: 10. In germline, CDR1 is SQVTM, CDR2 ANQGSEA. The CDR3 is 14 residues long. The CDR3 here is CSIPLRGGYNEQFF. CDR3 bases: TGCAGCATTCCCCTTCGCGGGGGCTACAATGAGCAGTTCTTC.

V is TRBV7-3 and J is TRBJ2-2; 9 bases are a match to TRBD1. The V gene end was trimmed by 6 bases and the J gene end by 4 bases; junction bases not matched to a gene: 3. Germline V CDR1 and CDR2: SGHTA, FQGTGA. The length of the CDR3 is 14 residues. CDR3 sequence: CASRGQGGTGELFF. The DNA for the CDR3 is TGTGCCAGCAGGGGACAGGGAGGCACCGGGGAGCTGTTTTTT. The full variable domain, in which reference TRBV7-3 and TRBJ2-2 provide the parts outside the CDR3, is GAGVSQTPSNKVTEKGKYVELRCDPISGHTALYWYRQSLGQGPEFLIYFQGTGAADDSGLPNDRFFAVRPEGSVSTLKIQRTERGDSAVYLCASRGQGGTGELFFGEGSRLTVL.

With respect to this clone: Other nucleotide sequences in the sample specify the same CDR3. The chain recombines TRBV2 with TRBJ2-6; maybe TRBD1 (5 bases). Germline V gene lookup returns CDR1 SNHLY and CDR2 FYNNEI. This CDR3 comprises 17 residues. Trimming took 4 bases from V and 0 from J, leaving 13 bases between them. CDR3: CASSVGQGSSGANVLTF. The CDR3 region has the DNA TGTGCCAGCAGTGTAGGTCAGGGTAGCTCTGGGGCCAACGTCCTGACTTTC. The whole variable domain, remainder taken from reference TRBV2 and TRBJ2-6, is EPEVTQTPSHQVTQMGQEVILRCVPISNHLYFYWYRQILGQKVEFLVSFYNNEISEKSEIFDDQFSVERPDGSNFTLKIRSTKLEDSAMYFCASSVGQGSSGANVLTFGAGSRLTVL.

CDR3 sequence: CASIRDREDTEAFF. CDR3 nucleotide sequence: TGTGCCAGCATTAGGGACAGGGAGGACACTGAAGCTTTCTTT. This chain links TRBV28 with TRBJ1-1; 9 bases are a match to TRBD1. CDR1 is MDHEN and CDR2 is SYDVKM in the germline V gene. The CDR3 is made up of 14 amino acids. With V trimmed by 7 bases and J by 3 bases, 6 bases remained unmatched. The entire variable domain, with the rest obtained from reference TRBV28 and TRBJ1-1, is as follows: DVKVTQSSRYLVKRTGEKVFLECVQDMDHENMFWYRQDPGLGLRLIYFSYDVKMKEKGDIPEGYSVSREKKERFSLILESASTNQTSMYLCASIRDREDTEAFFGQGTRLTVV.

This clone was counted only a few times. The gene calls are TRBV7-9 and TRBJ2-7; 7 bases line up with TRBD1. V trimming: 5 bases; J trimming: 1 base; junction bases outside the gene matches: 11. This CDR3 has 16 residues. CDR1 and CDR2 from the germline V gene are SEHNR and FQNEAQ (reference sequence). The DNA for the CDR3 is TGTGCCAGCAGCGCCTTGAACAGGGGTAGGTCCTACGAGCAGTACTTC. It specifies CASSALNRGRSYEQYF. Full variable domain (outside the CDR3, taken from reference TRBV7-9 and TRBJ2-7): DTGVSQNPRHKITKRGQNVTFRCDPISEHNRLYWYRQTLGQGPEFLTYFQNEAQLEKSRLLSDRFSAERPKGSFSTLEIQRTEQGDSAMYLCASSALNRGRSYEQYFGPGTRLTVT.

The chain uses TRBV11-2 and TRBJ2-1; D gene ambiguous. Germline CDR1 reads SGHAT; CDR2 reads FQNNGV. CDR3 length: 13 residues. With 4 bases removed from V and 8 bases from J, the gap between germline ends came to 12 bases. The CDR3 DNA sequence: TGTGCCAGCAGCTCCGTCGCGGTCGATGAGCAGTTCTTC. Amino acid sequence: CASSSVAVDEQFF.

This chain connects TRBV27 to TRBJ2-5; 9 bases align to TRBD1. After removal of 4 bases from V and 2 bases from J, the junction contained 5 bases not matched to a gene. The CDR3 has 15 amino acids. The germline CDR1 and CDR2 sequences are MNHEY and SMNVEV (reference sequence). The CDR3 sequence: CASSSRDRAQETQYF. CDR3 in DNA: TGTGCCAGCAGTTCCCGGGACAGGGCTCAAGAGACCCAGTACTTC.

Written as DNA, the CDR3 is TGTGCCAGCAGCCGTGACAGGGTTGGAAAGGAAGCTTTCTTT. Translation gives CASSRDRVGKEAFF. This chain links TRBV6-5 with TRBJ1-1; 7 bases line up with TRBD1. This CDR3 has 14 residues. Germline CDR1 is MNHEY and CDR2 is SVGAGI. V lost 6 bases, J lost 8 bases, and 12 bases stayed unmatched.

The CDR3 protein is CASATTGLSPSYEQYF. The CDR3 region has the DNA TGTGCCAGCGCAACGACAGGGTTATCGCCTTCCTACGAGCAGTACTTC. The chain is built from TRBV28 and TRBJ2-7; TRBD1 matches 7 bases. V gave up 8 bases and J gave up 1 base; unmatched junction bases: 14. Germline V gene sequence: CDR1 MDHEN, CDR2 SYDVKM. CDR3 size: 16 residues.

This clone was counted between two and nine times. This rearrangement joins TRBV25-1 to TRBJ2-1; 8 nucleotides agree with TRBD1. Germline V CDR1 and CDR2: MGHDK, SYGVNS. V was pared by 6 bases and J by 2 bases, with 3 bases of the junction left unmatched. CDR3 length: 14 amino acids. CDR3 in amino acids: CASRRQGPYNEQFF. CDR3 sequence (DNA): TGTGCCAGCAGGCGACAGGGGCCCTACAATGAGCAGTTCTTC. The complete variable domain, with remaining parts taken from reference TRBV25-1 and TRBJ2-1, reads EADIYQTPRYLVIGTGKKITLECSQTMGHDKMYWYQQDPGMELHLIHYSYGVNSTEKGDLSSESTVSRIRTEHFPLTLESARPSHTSQYLCASRRQGPYNEQFFGPGTRLTVL.